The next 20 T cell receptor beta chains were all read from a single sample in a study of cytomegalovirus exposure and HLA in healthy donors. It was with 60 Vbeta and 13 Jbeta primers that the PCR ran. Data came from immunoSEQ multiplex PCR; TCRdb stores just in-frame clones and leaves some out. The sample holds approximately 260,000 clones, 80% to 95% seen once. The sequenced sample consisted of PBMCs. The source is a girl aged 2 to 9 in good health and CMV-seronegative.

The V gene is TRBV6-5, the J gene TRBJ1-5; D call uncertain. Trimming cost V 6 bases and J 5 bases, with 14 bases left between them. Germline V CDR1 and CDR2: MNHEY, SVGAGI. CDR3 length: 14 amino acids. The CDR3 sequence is CASSVLGAHQPQHF. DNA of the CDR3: TGTGCCAGCAGCGTTCTGGGAGCACATCAGCCCCAGCATTTT.

The CDR3 loop is CATSQGQETQYF. CDR3 nucleotide sequence: TGTGCCACCTCACAGGGGCAAGAGACCCAGTACTTC. The chain links TRBV10-3 to TRBJ2-5; 7 bases agree with TRBD1. The CDR3 is 12 amino acids. V shed 10 bases, J shed 2 bases, and the junction held 4 bases outside the gene matches. CDR1 and CDR2 from the germline V gene are ENHRY and SYGVKD.

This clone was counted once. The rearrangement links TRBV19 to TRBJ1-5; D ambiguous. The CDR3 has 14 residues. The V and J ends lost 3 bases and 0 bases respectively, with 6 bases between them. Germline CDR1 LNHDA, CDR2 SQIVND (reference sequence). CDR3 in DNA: TGTGCCAGTAGTATTATCGGTAGCAATCAGCCCCAGCATTTT. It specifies CASSIIGSNQPQHF.

CDR3 bases: TGTGCCAGCAGTTTAGGTAGCGGGCGGTTGTACGAGCAGTACTTC. This sequence encodes CASSLGSGRLYEQYF. The chain joins TRBV27 to TRBJ2-7; 7 positions match TRBD2. Germline V CDR1 and CDR2: MNHEY, SMNVEV (reference sequence). Losses at the gene ends were 2 bases for V and 4 bases for J; bases not matched to a gene: 8. The CDR3 extends over 15 amino acids.

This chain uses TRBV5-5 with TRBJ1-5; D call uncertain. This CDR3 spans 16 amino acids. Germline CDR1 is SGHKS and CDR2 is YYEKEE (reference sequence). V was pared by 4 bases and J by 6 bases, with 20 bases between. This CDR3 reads CASSPAAGTSVQPQHF. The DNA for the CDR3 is TGTGCCAGCAGCCCGGCGGCGGGTACGTCGGTTCAGCCCCAGCATTTT.

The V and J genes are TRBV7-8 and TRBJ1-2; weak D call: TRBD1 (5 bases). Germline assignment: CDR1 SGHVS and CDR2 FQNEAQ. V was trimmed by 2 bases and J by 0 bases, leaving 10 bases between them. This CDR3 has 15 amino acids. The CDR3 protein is CASSLQGTANYGYTF. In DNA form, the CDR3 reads TGTGCCAGCAGCTTACAGGGTACGGCTAACTATGGCTACACCTTC.

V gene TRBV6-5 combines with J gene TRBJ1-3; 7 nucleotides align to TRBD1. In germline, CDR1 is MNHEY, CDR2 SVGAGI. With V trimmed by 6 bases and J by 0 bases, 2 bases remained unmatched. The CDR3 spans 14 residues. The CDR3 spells CASRTGDSGNTIYF. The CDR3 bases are TGTGCCAGCAGAACAGGGGACTCTGGAAACACCATATATTTT.

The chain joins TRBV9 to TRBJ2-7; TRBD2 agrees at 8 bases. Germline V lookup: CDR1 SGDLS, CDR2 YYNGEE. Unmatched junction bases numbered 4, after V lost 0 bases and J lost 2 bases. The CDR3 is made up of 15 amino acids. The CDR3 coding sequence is TGTGCCAGCAGCGTAGTAAGCGGGAGCACCTACGAGCAGTACTTC. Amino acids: CASSVVSGSTYEQYF.

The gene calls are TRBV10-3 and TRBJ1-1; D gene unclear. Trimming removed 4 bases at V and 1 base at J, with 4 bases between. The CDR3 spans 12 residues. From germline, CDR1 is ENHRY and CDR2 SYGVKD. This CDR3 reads CAISAQNTEAFF. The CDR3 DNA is TGTGCCATCAGTGCCCAGAACACTGAAGCTTTCTTT.

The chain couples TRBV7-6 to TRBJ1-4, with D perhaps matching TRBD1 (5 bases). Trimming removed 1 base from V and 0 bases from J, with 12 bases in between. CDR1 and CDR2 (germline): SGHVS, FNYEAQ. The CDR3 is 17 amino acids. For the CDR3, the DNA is TGTGCCAGCAGCTTAGAAGGCTGGACACCAACTAATGAAAAACTGTTTTTT. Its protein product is CASSLEGWTPTNEKLFF.

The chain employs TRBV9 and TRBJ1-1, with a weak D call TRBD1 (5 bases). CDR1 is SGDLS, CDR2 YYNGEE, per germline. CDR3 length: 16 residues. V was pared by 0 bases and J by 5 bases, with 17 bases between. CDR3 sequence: CASSVEGGTPGTEAFF. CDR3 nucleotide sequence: TGTGCCAGCAGCGTAGAGGGAGGGACTCCAGGAACTGAAGCTTTCTTT.

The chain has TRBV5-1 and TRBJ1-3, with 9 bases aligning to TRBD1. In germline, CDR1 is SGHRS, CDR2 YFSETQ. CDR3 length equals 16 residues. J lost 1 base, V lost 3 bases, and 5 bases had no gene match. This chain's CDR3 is CASSSEQGASGNTIYF. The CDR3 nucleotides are TGCGCCAGCAGCTCCGAACAGGGGGCGTCTGGAAACACCATATATTTT.

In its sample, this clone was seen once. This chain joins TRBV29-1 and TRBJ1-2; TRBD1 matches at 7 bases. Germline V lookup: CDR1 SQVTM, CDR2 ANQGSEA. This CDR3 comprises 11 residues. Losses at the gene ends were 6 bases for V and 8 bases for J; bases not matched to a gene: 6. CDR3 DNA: TGCAGCGTCGTCGGGACAGAAGGCTACACCTTC. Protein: CSVVGTEGYTF.

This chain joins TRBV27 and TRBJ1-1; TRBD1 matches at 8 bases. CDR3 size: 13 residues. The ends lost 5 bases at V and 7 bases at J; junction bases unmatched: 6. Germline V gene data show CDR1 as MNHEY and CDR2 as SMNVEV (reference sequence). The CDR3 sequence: CASSGQGVREAFF. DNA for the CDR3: TGTGCCAGCAGTGGACAGGGTGTTCGTGAAGCTTTCTTT.

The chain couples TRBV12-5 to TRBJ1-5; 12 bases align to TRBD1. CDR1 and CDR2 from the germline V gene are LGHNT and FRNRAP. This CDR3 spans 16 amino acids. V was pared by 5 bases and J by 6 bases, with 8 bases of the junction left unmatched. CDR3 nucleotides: TGTGCTAGTGGTCCAAACGGGACAGGGGGCGTTCAGCCCCAGCATTTT. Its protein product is CASGPNGTGGVQPQHF.

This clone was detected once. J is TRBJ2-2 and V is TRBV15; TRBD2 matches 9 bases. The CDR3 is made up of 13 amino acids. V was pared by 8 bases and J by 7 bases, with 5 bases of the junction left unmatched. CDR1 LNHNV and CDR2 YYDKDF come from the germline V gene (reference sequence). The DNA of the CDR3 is TGTGCCACCGAGGCGGGGGGGAGCGGGGAGCTGTTTTTT. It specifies CATEAGGSGELFF.

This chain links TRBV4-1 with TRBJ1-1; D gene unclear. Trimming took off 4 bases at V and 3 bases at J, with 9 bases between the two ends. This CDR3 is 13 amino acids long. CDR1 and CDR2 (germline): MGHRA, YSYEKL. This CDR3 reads CASSRIRDTEAFF. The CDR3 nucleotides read TGCGCCAGCAGCCGAATACGGGACACTGAAGCTTTCTTT.

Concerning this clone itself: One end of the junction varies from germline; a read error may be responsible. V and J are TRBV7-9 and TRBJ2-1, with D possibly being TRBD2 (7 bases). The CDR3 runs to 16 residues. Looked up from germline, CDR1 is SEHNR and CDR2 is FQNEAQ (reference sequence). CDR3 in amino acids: CSSSSLGGGSYNEQFF. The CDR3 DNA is TGTTCCAGCAGCTCATTGGGAGGGGGCTCCTACAATGAGCAGTTCTTC.

The CDR3, as DNA: TGTGCCAGCACCAGGAAGGCAGACGGTACCGGGGAGCTGTTTTTT. Translation: CASTRKADGTGELFF. The V gene is TRBV6-5, the J gene TRBJ2-2; D gene uncertain. Trimming took 7 bases from V and 5 from J, leaving 17 bases between them. CDR3 length: 15 amino acids. Germline CDR1 and CDR2: MNHEY and SVGAGI.

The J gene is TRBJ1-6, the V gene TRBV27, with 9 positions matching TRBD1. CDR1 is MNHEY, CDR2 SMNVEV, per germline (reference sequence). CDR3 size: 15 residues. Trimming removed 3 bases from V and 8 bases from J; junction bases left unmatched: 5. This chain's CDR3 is CASSLGTGKDSPLHF. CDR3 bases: TGTGCCAGCAGTTTGGGGACAGGGAAAGATTCACCCCTCCACTTT.